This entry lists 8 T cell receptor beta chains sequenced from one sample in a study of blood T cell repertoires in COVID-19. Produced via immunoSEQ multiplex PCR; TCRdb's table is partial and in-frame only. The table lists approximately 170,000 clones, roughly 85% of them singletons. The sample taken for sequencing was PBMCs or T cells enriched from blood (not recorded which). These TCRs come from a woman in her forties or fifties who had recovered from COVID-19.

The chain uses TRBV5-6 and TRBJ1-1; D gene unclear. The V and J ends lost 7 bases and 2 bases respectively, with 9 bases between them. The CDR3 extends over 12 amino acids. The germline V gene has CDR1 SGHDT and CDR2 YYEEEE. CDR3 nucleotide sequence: TGTGCCAGCCGGAGGCGAAACACTGAAGCTTTCTTT. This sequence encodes CASRRRNTEAFF.

CDR3 residues: CASSQLPGTGELFF. The DNA of the CDR3 is TGCGCCAGCAGCCAATTGCCGGGGACCGGGGAGCTGTTTTTT. The J gene is TRBJ2-2, the V gene TRBV4-3; tentative D call: TRBD2 (5 bases). Trimming stripped 2 bases from V and 5 bases from J, with 9 bases between. The CDR3 runs 14 residues. The germline V gene has CDR1 LGHNA and CDR2 YSLEER.

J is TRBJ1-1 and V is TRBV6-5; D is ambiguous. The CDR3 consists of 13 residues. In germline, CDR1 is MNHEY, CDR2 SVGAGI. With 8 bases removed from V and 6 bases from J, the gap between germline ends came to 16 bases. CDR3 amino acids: CASRRPEHSEAFF. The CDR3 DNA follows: TGTGCCAGCCGCCGCCCAGAACATTCTGAAGCTTTCTTT.

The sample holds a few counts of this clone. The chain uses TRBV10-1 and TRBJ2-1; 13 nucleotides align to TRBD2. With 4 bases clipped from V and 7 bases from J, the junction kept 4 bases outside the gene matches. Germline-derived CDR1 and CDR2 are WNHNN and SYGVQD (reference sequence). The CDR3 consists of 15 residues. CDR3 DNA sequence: TGCGCCAGCAGTGTACTAGCGGGAGGGCCTAATGAGCAGTTCTTC. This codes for CASSVLAGGPNEQFF.

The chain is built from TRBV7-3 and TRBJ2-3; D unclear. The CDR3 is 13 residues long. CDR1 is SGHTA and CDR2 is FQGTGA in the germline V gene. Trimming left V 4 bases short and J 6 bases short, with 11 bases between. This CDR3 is CASSSVTRDTQYF. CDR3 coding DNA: TGTGCCAGCAGCTCCGTAACCAGGGATACGCAGTATTTT.

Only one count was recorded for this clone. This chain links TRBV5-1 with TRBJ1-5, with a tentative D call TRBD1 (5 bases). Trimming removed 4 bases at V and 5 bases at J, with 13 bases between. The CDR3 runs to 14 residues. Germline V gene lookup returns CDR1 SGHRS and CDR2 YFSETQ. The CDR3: CASSVGTGDQPQHF. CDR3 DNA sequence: TGCGCCAGCAGCGTGGGCACAGGAGATCAGCCCCAGCATTTT.

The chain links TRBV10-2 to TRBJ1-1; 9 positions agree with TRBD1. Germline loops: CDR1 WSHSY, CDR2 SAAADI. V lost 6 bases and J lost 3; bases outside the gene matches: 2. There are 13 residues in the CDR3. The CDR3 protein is CASRTGGDTEAFF. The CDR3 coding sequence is TGCGCCAGCAGGACAGGGGGGGACACTGAAGCTTTCTTT.

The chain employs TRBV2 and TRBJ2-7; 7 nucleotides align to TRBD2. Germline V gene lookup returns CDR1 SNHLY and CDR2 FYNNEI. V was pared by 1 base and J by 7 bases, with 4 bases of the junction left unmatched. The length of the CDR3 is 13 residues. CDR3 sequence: CASSEVRRGEQYV. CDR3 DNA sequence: TGTGCCAGCAGTGAAGTCCGGCGGGGGGAGCAGTACGTC.